The 29 T cell receptor beta chains given below trace back to one sample, sequenced in a study of identical twins. TCRdb independently ran MiXCR on the 5' RACE reads; one entry per CDR3 protein. The repertoire holds hundreds of thousands of distinct CDR3 sequences, with 21% as singletons. These same records also appear under a second study, on T cells expressing NK-cell markers.

The source material was PBMCs. These receptors came from a woman aged 18-30 years in good health.

The chain carries TRBV10-3 and TRBJ2-5; D is possibly TRBD2 (5 bases). Germline values: CDR1 ENHRY, CDR2 SYGVKD. This CDR3 region has 13 residues. V was pared by 4 bases and J by 2 bases, with 8 bases between. CDR3 sequence reads: CAISVREQETQYF. CDR3 coding DNA: TGTGCCATCAGTGTACGGGAACAAGAGACCCAGTACTTC.

This chain uses TRBV10-2 with TRBJ1-5; 8 nucleotides align to TRBD1. The CDR3 has 16 residues. Germline CDR1 WSHSY, CDR2 SAAADI. V lost 5 bases to trimming and J lost 0 bases; unmatched junction nucleotides: 6. The CDR3 reads CASSQTGALSNQPQHF. DNA of the CDR3: TGCGCCAGCAGTCAGACAGGGGCCCTTAGCAATCAGCCCCAGCATTTT.

This clonotype was detected only a few times. The J gene is TRBJ1-5, the V gene TRBV18; D ambiguous. The germline CDR1 and CDR2 sequences are KGHSH and LQKENI. This CDR3 is built from 14 residues. Trimming removed 6 bases at V and 6 bases at J, with 15 bases between. In DNA form, the CDR3 reads TGTGCCAGCTCCCACGAGGCAGGAAGTCAGCCCCAGCATTTT. This encodes CASSHEAGSQPQHF.

The chain links TRBV20-1 to TRBJ2-3; no definite D call. Germline CDR1 and CDR2: DFQATT and SNEGSKA (reference sequence). The CDR3 sequence is 14 residues long. Trimming cost V 3 bases and J 2 bases, with 12 bases left between them. The CDR3 DNA is TGCAGTGCTAGTCTCACGAGGTCCACAGATACGCAGTATTTT. Translating gives CSASLTRSTDTQYF.

This clonotype occurred a few times. The V gene is TRBV20-1, the J gene TRBJ1-5, with D hard to call. The CDR3 is 13 amino acids. Trimming shortened V by 0 bases and J by 7 bases, and 10 bases separated the two germline ends. Germline lookup yields CDR1 DFQATT and CDR2 SNEGSKA (reference sequence). This CDR3 reads CSARESLEQPQHF. In DNA form, the CDR3 reads TGCAGTGCTAGAGAGTCTTTGGAGCAGCCCCAGCATTTT.

The chain uses TRBV7-2 and TRBJ2-2; 8 bases align to TRBD2. The length of the CDR3 is 16 residues. Germline CDR1 is SGHTA and CDR2 is FQGNSA. Losses at the gene ends were 4 bases for V and 3 bases for J; bases not matched to a gene: 7. In nucleotides, the CDR3 is TGTGCCAGCAGCTACCGACCGGGACTAGACACCGGGGAGCTGTTTTTT. Translated: CASSYRPGLDTGELFF.

This clonotype was seen a few times. The rearrangement links TRBV15 to TRBJ2-7; the D gene is possibly TRBD1 (5 bases). Trimming pared 8 bases from V and 1 base from J, leaving 15 bases between. The CDR3 runs 14 residues. Germline CDR1 reads LNHNV; CDR2 reads YYDKDF (reference sequence). The CDR3 DNA reads as TGTGCCACCCAAGGGATCAAGGGGTCCTACGAGCAGTACTTC. The encoded protein is CATQGIKGSYEQYF.

This rearrangement joins TRBV20-1 to TRBJ1-2; perhaps TRBD1 as D (5 bases). The V end lost 0 bases, the J end lost 12 bases, and 11 bases lay between the germline ends. In germline, CDR1 is DFQATT, CDR2 SNEGSKA (reference sequence). This CDR3 region has 11 residues. CDR3 in amino acids: CSARDLGEDTF. The CDR3, as DNA: TGCAGTGCTAGAGATTTGGGGGAGGACACCTTC.

This clonotype was detected once. V is TRBV20-1 and J is TRBJ2-7, with 8 bases fitting TRBD2. Germline V gene lookup returns CDR1 DFQATT and CDR2 SNEGSKA (reference sequence). Germline trimming cut 8 bases from V and 0 bases from J; bases unmatched to any gene: 12. CDR3 size: 15 residues. The CDR3 region has the DNA TGCAGTACCTTAAGCGGGGGAGATTCCTCCTACGAGCAGTACTTC. Translation gives CSTLSGGDSSYEQYF.

In its sample, this clonotype was seen a few times. The chain joins TRBV20-1 to TRBJ2-1; possible D gene TRBD2, 6 bases. CDR3 size: 16 residues. Germline CDR1 and CDR2: DFQATT and SNEGSKA (reference sequence). V was trimmed by 0 bases and J by 3 bases, leaving 15 bases between them. As DNA, the CDR3 is TGCAGTGCTAGAGACTGGGGGGTCACCAACTACAATGAGCAGTTCTTC. Residues: CSARDWGVTNYNEQFF.

The chain carries TRBV7-9 and TRBJ2-7; 10 nucleotides align to TRBD1. The CDR3 spans 14 residues. The ends lost 5 bases at V and 3 bases at J; junction bases unmatched: 4. Germline CDR1 SEHNR, CDR2 FQNEAQ (reference sequence). CDR3 DNA: TGTGCCAGCAGCCAGGACAGGGGGGACTACGAGCAGTACTTC. This codes for CASSQDRGDYEQYF.

This clonotype was detected only a few times. V gene TRBV7-8 combines with J gene TRBJ2-2, with D possibly called TRBD1 or TRBD2 (5 bases each). The CDR3 contains 15 residues. V was clipped by 4 bases and J by 6 bases, with 15 bases between them. The germline V gene encodes CDR1 SGHVS and CDR2 FQNEAQ. The CDR3 bases are TGTGCCAGCAGCTGGGGCCAGGGACGCGCCGGGGAGCTGTTTTTT. Protein: CASSWGQGRAGELFF. Together with reference TRBV7-8 and TRBJ2-2, the CDR3 gives the full variable domain: GAGVSQSPRYKVAKRGQDVALRCDPISGHVSLFWYQQALGQGPEFLTYFQNEAQLDKSGLPSDRFFAERPEGSVSTLKIQRTQQEDSAVYLCASSWGQGRAGELFFGEGSRLTVL.

This clonotype was observed a handful of times. CDR3 region: CASSAGGQNTEAFF. CDR3 nucleotides: TGTGCCAGCAGCGCCGGGGGTCAGAACACTGAAGCTTTCTTT. The chain combines TRBV9 with TRBJ1-1, with D tentatively TRBD1 (5 bases). CDR1 and CDR2 from the germline V gene are SGDLS and YYNGEE. The CDR3 has 14 amino acids. V was cut by 3 bases and J by 1 base, with 10 bases left in between.

The chain couples TRBV11-2 to TRBJ2-7, with a possible D match to TRBD2 (5 bases). Trimming cost V 0 bases and J 0 bases, with 15 bases left between them. The CDR3 runs to 17 residues. Germline assignment: CDR1 SGHAT and CDR2 FQNNGV. CDR3 DNA: TGTGCCAGCAGCTTAGATAGTCGTGGGAGTTACTCCTACGAGCAGTACTTC. It specifies CASSLDSRGSYSYEQYF. The whole variable domain, filled in from reference TRBV11-2 and TRBJ2-7, reads EAGVAQSPRYKIIEKRQSVAFWCNPISGHATLYWYQQILGQGPKLLIQFQNNGVVDDSQLPKDRFSAERLKGVDSTLKIQPAKLEDSAVYLCASSLDSRGSYSYEQYFGPGTRLTVT.

The rearrangement joins TRBV10-2 to TRBJ2-7; 11 bases map to TRBD2. CDR3 size: 17 residues. The germline gives CDR1 WSHSY, CDR2 SAAADI. The V segment lost 6 bases and the J segment 7 bases; nucleotides outside the gene matches: 17. CDR3 loop: CASRKNRGTSGTKEQYF. The CDR3 nucleotides are TGCGCCAGCAGAAAGAACCGCGGGACTAGCGGAACTAAGGAGCAGTACTTC.

This clonotype has a count of ten or more. V gene TRBV3-1 combines with J gene TRBJ1-2, with 7 positions matching TRBD1. This CDR3 spans 14 amino acids. Germline V lookup: CDR1 LGHDT, CDR2 YNNKEL (reference sequence). V lost 1 base to trimming and J lost 4 bases; unmatched junction nucleotides: 3. CDR3 nucleotide sequence: TGTGCCAGCAGCCAAGGGACAGGAAGCTATGGCTACACCTTC. Translating gives CASSQGTGSYGYTF.

This clonotype was seen only a few times. V gene TRBV5-1 combines with J gene TRBJ2-1, with a tentative D call TRBD2 (6 bases). This CDR3 contains 17 residues. Looked up from germline, CDR1 is SGHRS and CDR2 is YFSETQ. Between the trimmed V and J ends, which lost 7 bases and 7 bases, there was a span of 27 bases. The CDR3 nucleotides read TGCGCCAGCGGGGGAATGGGACTGCCCCCTTGGGGAAATGAGCAGTTCTTC. Encoded protein: CASGGMGLPPWGNEQFF.

This clonotype was counted only a few times. The chain links TRBV11-1 to TRBJ2-7, with 7 positions matching TRBD2. The CDR3 has 14 residues. Looked up from germline, CDR1 is SGHAT and CDR2 is FQDESV (reference sequence). V was pared by 3 bases and J by 0 bases, with 2 bases of the junction left unmatched. The CDR3 sequence is CASSFRDYSYEQYF. The CDR3 DNA reads as TGTGCCAGCAGCTTCCGGGACTACTCCTACGAGCAGTACTTC.

The chain employs TRBV18 and TRBJ1-1, with D unclear. The V gene's germline CDR1 is KGHSH and CDR2 LQKENI. The germline V and J ends were trimmed by 2 bases and 1 base, with 8 bases remaining between them. This CDR3 has 14 residues. As DNA, the CDR3 is TGTGCCAGCTCACCAATCACGACGAACACTGAAGCTTTCTTT. Translated, it gives CASSPITTNTEAFF.

A few counts support this clonotype. The chain carries TRBV7-2 and TRBJ1-4; maybe TRBD1 (6 bases). Deletions cut 3 bases from V and 7 bases from J, with 12 bases between. Per the germline V gene, CDR1 is SGHTA and CDR2 is FQGNSA. The length of the CDR3 is 14 residues. The CDR3 spells CASSLAQGSEKLFF. As DNA, the CDR3 is TGTGCCAGCAGCTTGGCCCAGGGGAGTGAAAAACTGTTTTTT.

The gene calls are TRBV4-1 and TRBJ2-3, with D uncertain. There are 13 residues in the CDR3. The germline V gene encodes CDR1 MGHRA and CDR2 YSYEKL. V lost 3 bases, J lost 7 bases, and 11 bases lay in between. The CDR3 sequence: CASSQDPKYTQYF. CDR3 DNA: TGCGCCAGCAGCCAGGATCCTAAGTATACGCAGTATTTT.

The chain has TRBV12-3 or TRBV12-4 and TRBJ1-5; D not certain. The ends were cut back, 11 bases at V and 1 base at J, with 30 bases in the middle. CDR3 length: 19 amino acids. The CDR3 loop is CAFSFGRSGGLGSNQPQHF. CDR3 DNA sequence: TGTGCCTTCAGTTTCGGTAGGAGCGGCGGATTAGGGAGCAATCAGCCCCAGCATTTT.

Only a few counts were recorded for this clonotype. The genes are TRBV27 and TRBJ2-1; D is undetermined. The CDR3 runs to 10 residues. Trimming left V 8 bases short and J 9 bases short, with 8 bases between. From germline, CDR1 is MNHEY and CDR2 SMNVEV (reference sequence). Here the CDR3 DNA reads TGTGCCAGCCGCGGTGTTGAGCAGTTCTTC. As protein: CASRGVEQFF.

This clonotype was counted a single time. J is TRBJ1-2 and V is TRBV5-1; 7 bases agree with TRBD1. The CDR3 totals 16 residues. CDR1 is SGHRS, CDR2 YFSETQ, per germline. Trimming cost V 5 bases and J 3 bases; bases outside gene matches: 13. The CDR3 nucleotides are TGCGCCAGCAGGGCACGAGGGGGCTCTTCGGACTATGGCTACACCTTC. Encoded protein: CASRARGGSSDYGYTF.

CDR3 region: CAISDKGKGNQPQHF. CDR3 nucleotides: TGTGCCATCAGTGATAAGGGGAAGGGCAATCAGCCCCAGCATTTT. J is TRBJ1-5 and V is TRBV10-3, with a weak D call TRBD1 (5 bases). Germline V gene data show CDR1 as ENHRY and CDR2 as SYGVKD. The CDR3 is 15 residues long. V gave up 3 bases and J gave up 2 bases, with 11 bases separating them.

In its sample, this clonotype was seen a few times. The chain uses TRBV7-8 and TRBJ2-5; tentatively, D is TRBD1 (6 bases). Germline V gene sequence: CDR1 SGHVS, CDR2 FQNEAQ. V gave up 5 bases and J gave up 0 bases, with 16 bases separating them. CDR3 length: 16 residues. This CDR3 reads CASSPWTVGNQETQYF. DNA of the CDR3: TGTGCCAGCAGCCCTTGGACAGTTGGGAACCAAGAGACCCAGTACTTC.

The gene calls are TRBV6-2 or TRBV6-3 and TRBJ2-1; D not certain. CDR3 length: 16 amino acids. Germline lookup yields CDR1 MNHEY and CDR2 SVGEGT. V was trimmed by 7 bases and J by 6 bases, leaving 22 bases between them. The CDR3, as DNA: TGTGCCAGCACCGGACGGTTTTTATATACGTCCAATGAGCAGTTCTTC. This encodes CASTGRFLYTSNEQFF.

The chain is built from TRBV5-6 and TRBJ2-1; the match to TRBD2 covers 10 bases. The J segment lost 14 bases and the V segment lost 0 bases, leaving 5 bases of the junction unmatched. The CDR3 covers 13 residues. The germline V gene has CDR1 SGHDT and CDR2 YYEEEE. The chain's CDR3 is CASSLASGSGEFF. The CDR3 coding sequence is TGTGCCAGCAGCTTGGCTAGCGGGAGCGGGGAGTTCTTC.

This clonotype appeared many times. The chain carries TRBV20-1 and TRBJ2-5; 13 nucleotides line up with TRBD2. J lost 12 bases, V lost 3 bases, and 10 bases had no gene match. The CDR3 contains 14 residues. The germline V gene encodes CDR1 DFQATT and CDR2 SNEGSKA (reference sequence). The CDR3 bases are TGCAGTGCTAGCCTGGGACTAGCGGGGCCCGCCGAGTACTTC. It codes for CSASLGLAGPAEYF.